The source of this TCR beta chain is a study of blood T cell repertoires in COVID-19. Study at large: The origin of the acute and convalescent COVID-19 samples was the United States, Italy and Spain.

Original processing notes: Counts of nucleated cells, estimated from reference gene primer amplification, were obtained. Libraries were prepared by immunoSEQ multiplex PCR; TCRdb keeps only in-frame clonotypes and omits some of them. The V and J calls and clone size are taken from that table; D and trimming were inferred from the DNA. This table holds tens of thousands of clones, around 77% found once. Trimming took 4 bases from V and 6 from J; bases not matched to a gene: 9. The CDR3 is 15 amino acids. The germline CDR1 and CDR2 sequences are SGHRS and YFSETQ. Sequencing was carried out using peripheral blood. The chain links TRBV5-1 to TRBJ1-1; the match to TRBD1 covers 10 bases. The sequence was obtained from a man aged 65 to 79 with active or convalescent COVID-19. The CDR3 region is CASSLVTGTGAEAFF. CDR3 bases: TGCGCCAGCAGCCTCGTGACCGGGACAGGGGCTGAAGCTTTCTTT.